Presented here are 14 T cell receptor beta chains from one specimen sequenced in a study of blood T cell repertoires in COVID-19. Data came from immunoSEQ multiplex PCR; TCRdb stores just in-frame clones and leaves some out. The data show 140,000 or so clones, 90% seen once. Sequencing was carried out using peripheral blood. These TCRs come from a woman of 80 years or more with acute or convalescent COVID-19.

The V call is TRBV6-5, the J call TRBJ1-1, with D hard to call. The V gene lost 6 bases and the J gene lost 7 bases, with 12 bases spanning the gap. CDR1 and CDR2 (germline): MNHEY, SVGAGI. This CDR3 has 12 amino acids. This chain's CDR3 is CASSPTRDEAFF. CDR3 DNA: TGTGCCAGCAGCCCGACTCGAGATGAAGCTTTCTTT.

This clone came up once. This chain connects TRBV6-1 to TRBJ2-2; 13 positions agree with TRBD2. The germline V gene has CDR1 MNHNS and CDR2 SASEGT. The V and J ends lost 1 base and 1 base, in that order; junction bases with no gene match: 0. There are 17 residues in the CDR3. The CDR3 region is CASSEGLAGGNTGELFF. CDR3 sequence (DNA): TGTGCCAGCAGTGAAGGACTAGCGGGGGGGAACACCGGGGAGCTGTTTTTT.

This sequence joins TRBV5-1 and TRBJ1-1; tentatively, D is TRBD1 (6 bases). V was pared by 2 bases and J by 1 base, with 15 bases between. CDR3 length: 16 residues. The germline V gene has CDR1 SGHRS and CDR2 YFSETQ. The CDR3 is CASSLSTGRANTEAFF. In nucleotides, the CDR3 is TGCGCCAGCAGCTTAAGTACAGGGAGGGCGAACACTGAAGCTTTCTTT. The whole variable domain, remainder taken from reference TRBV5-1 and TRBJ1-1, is KAGVTQTPRYLIKTRGQQVTLSCSPISGHRSVSWYQQTPGQGLQFLFEYFSETQRNKGNFPGRFSGRQFSNSRSEMNVSTLELGDSALYLCASSLSTGRANTEAFFGQGTRLTVV.

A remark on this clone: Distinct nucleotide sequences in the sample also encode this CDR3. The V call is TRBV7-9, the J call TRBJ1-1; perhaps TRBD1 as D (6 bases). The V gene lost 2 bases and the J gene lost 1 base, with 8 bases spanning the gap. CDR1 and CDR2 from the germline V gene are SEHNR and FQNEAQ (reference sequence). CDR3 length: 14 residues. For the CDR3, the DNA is TGTGCCAGCAGCTTACGGGGGGCGAACACTGAAGCTTTCTTT. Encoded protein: CASSLRGANTEAFF.

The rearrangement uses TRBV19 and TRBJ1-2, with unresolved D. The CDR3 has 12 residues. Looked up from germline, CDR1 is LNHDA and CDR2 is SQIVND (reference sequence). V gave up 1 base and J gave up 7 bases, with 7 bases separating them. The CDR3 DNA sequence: TGTGCCAGTAGTATAGCCGGGGTTGGCTACACCTTC. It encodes CASSIAGVGYTF.

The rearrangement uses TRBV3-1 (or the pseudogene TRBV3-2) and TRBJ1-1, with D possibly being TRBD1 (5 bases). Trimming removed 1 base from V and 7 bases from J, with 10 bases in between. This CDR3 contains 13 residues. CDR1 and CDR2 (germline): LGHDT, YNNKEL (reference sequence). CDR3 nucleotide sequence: TGTGCCAGCAGCCAAGGGTGGGGGGGTGAAGCTTTCTTT. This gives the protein CASSQGWGGEAFF.

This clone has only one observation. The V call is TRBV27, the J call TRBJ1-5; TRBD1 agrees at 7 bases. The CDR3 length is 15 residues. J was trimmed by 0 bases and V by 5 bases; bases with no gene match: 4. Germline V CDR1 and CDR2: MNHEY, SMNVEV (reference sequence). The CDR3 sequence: CASSTYRGSNQPQHF. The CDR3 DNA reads TGTGCCAGCAGTACCTACAGGGGTAGCAATCAGCCCCAGCATTTT.

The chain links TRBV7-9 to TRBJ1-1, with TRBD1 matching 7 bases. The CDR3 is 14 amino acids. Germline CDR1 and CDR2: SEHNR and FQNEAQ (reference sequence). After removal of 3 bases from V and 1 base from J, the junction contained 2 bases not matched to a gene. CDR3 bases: TGTGCCAGCAGCTTTCAGGGGGGGAACACTGAAGCTTTCTTT. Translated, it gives CASSFQGGNTEAFF.

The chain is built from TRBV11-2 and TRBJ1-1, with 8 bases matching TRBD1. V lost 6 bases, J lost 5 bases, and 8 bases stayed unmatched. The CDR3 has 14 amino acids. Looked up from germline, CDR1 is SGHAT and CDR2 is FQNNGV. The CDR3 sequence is CASSAGGEGTEAFF. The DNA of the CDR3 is TGTGCCAGCAGTGCAGGGGGCGAGGGGACTGAAGCTTTCTTT.

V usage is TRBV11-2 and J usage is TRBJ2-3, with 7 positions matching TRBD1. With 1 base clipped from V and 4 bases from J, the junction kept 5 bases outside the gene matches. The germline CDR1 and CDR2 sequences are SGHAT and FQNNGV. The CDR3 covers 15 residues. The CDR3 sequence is CASSLAGTEADTQYF. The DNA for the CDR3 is TGTGCCAGCAGCTTAGCCGGGACAGAGGCAGATACGCAGTATTTT. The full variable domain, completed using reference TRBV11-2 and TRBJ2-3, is EAGVAQSPRYKIIEKRQSVAFWCNPISGHATLYWYQQILGQGPKLLIQFQNNGVVDDSQLPKDRFSAERLKGVDSTLKIQPAKLEDSAVYLCASSLAGTEADTQYFGPGTRLTVL.

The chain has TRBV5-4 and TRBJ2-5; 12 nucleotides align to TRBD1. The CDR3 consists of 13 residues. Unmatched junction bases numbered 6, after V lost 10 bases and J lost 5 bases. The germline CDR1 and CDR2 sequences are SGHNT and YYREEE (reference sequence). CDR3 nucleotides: TGTGCCCTAGGGGACAGGGGGCACGAGACCCAGTACTTC. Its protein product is CALGDRGHETQYF.

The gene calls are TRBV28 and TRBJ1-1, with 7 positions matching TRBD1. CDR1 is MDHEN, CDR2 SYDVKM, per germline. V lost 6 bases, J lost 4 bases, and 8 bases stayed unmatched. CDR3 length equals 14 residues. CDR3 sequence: CASRVDRDITEAFF. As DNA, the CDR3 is TGTGCCAGCAGGGTTGACAGGGATATCACTGAAGCTTTCTTT. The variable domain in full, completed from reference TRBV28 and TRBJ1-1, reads DVKVTQSSRYLVKRTGEKVFLECVQDMDHENMFWYRQDPGLGLRLIYFSYDVKMKEKGDIPEGYSVSREKKERFSLILESASTNQTSMYLCASRVDRDITEAFFGQGTRLTVV.

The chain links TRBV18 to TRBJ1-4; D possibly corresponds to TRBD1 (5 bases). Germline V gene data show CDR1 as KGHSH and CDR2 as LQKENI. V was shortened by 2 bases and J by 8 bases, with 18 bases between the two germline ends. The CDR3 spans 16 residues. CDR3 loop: CASSPFTVGLEEKLFF. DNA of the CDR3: TGTGCCAGCTCACCATTCACGGTGGGGCTTGAGGAAAAACTGTTTTTT. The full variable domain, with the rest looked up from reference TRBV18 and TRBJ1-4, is NAGVMQNPRHLVRRRGQEARLRCSPMKGHSHVYWYRQLPEEGLKFMVYLQKENIIDESGMPKERFSAEFPKEGPSILRIQQVVRGDSAAYFCASSPFTVGLEEKLFFGSGTQLSVL.

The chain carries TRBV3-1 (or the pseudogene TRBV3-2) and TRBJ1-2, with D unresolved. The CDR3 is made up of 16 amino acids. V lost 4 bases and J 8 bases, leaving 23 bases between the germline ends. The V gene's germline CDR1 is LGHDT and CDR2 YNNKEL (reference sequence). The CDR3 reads CASSPPAGGRYSGYTF. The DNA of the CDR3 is TGTGCCAGCAGCCCTCCTGCGGGCGGGAGGTACAGCGGCTACACCTTC.